This entry concerns a single TCR beta chain. The antigen remains unidentified. A read error may be the cause here, since a much bigger clone is one base away. These data belong to a study of spatial heterogeneity in lung cancer. Germline CDR1 and CDR2: SNHLY and FYNNEI. CDR3 length equals 13 residues. Study conclusions and caveats: Relative to follow-up, resection was when ubiquitous expanded tumor TCRs appeared more in blood.

Carried by each TCR cDNA molecule was a unique molecular identifier. TCRdb reprocessed the 5' RACE reads via MiXCR and lists one record per CDR3 protein. This table holds 75,000 to 85,000 distinct CDR3 sequences, about 20% found once. Time point of the sample: sample taken at primary tumor resection. No cell sorting; template was whole RNA from tumor, lung tissue or PBMC. A total of fewer than 80 untreated early-stage non-small cell lung cancer patients served as donors. The sample in question was PBMCs, obtained at surgery. The clonotype originates from a male donor with early-stage non-small cell lung cancer. The chain recombines TRBV2 with TRBJ2-5; perhaps TRBD1 as D (6 bases). CDR3 in amino acids: CACSGQTQETQYF. The DNA of the CDR3 is TGTGCCTGCAGTGGACAGACCCAAGAGACCCAGTACTTC.